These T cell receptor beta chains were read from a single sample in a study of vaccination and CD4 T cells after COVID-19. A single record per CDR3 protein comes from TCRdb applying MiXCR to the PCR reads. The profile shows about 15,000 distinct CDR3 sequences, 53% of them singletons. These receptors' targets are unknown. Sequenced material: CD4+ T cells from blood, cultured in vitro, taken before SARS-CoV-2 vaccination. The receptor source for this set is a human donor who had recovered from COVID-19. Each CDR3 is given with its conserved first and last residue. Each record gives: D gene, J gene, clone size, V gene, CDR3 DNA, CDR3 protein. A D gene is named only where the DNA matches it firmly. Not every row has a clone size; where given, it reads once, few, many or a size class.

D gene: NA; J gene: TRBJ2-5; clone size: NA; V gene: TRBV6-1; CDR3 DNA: TGTGCCAGCAAGGTGGGGCCAGAGACCCAGTACTTC; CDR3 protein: CASKVGPETQYF
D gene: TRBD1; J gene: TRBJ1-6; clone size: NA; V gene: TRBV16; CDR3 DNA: TGTGCCAGCAGCCCCCGGGACAGAGAAAATTCACCCCTCCACTTT; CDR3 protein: CASSPRDRENSPLHF
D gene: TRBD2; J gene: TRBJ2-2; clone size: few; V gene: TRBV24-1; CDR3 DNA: TGTGCCACCGGCGGGGGGCGCAGCACCGGGGAGCTGTTTTTT; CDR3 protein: CATGGGRSTGELFF
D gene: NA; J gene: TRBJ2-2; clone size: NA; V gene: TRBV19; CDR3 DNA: TGTGCCAGTAAAATCGGGGGCTTCTCCCCCGGGGAGCTGTTTTTT; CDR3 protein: CASKIGGFSPGELFF
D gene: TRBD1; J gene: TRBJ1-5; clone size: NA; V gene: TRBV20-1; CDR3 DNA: TGCAGTGCAAACTCCGGGACAGGGATTCAGCCCCAGCATTTT; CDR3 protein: CSANSGTGIQPQHF
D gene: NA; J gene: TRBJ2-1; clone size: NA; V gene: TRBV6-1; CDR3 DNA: TGTGCCAGCGCGGGGGGACCACAGGGGGTCCACTACAATGAGCAGTTCTTC; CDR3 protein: CASAGGPQGVHYNEQFF
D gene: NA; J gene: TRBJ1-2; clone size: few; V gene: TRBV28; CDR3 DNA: TGTGCCAGCAGTTCTGCATGGAGGGGCGGGTTGCTTGGCTACACCTTC; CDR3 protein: CASSSAWRGGLLGYTF
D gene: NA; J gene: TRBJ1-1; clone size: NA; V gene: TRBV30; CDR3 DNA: TGTGCCTGGACAGGTAGGGTTTCGTACACTGAAGCTTTCTTT; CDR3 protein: CAWTGRVSYTEAFF
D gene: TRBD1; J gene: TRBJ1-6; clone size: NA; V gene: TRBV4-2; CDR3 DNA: TGTGCCAGCAGCCCAGGACAGGAAAATTCACCCCTCCACTTT; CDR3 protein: CASSPGQENSPLHF
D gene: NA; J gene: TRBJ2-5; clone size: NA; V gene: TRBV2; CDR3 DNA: TGTGCCAGCTCCCCGAGGGGGTCTGAGCCGGCAGAGACCCAGTACTTC; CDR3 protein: CASSPRGSEPAETQYF
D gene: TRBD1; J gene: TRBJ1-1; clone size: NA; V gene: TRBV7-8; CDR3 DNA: TGTGCCAGCAGCTTCTACGGGACAGGAAAATTGAACACTGAAGCTTTCTTT; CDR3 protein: CASSFYGTGKLNTEAFF
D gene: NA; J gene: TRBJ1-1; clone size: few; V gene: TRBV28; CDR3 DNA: TGTGCCAGCAGTTTAGCCAGGGCTGGCGGAGCTTTCTTT; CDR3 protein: CASSLARAGGAFF
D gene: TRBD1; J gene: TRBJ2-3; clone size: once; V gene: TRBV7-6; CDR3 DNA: TGTGCCAGCAGTCCTACGGGACAGGACACAGATACGCAGTATTTT; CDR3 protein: CASSPTGQDTDTQYF
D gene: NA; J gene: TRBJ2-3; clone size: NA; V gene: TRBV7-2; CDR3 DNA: TGTGCCAGCAGGCCGACTGGCACAGATACGCAGTATTTT; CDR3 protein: CASRPTGTDTQYF
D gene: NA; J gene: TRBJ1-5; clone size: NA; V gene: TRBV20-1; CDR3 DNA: TGCAGTGCTAGAGAGGCGAGGGGGAATCAGCCCCAGCATTTT; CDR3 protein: CSAREARGNQPQHF
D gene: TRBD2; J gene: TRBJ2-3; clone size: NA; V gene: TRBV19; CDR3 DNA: TGTGCCAGTAGTCCTGACATAGCGGGAGCCGGCACAGATACGCAGTATTTT; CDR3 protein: CASSPDIAGAGTDTQYF
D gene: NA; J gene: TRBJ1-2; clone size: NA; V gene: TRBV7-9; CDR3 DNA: TGTGCCAGCGGATTCGATGGGAACTATGGCTACACCTTC; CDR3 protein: CASGFDGNYGYTF
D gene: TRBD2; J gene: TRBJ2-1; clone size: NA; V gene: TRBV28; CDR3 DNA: TGTGCCAGCCCCATTAAATCCGGGACTACAAATGAGCAGTTCTTC; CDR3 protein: CASPIKSGTTNEQFF
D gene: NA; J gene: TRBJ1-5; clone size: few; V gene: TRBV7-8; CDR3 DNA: TGTGCCAGCAGCTTAGAGGCAGGCAATCAGCCCCAGCATTTT; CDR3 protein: CASSLEAGNQPQHF
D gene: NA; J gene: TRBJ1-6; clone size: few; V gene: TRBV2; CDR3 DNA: TGTGCCAGCGGCGGCTTCGTGGGTTCACCCCTCCACTTT; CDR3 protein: CASGGFVGSPLHF
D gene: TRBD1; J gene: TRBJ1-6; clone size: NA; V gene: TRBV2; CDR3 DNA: TGTGCCAGCCGTGGACAGGGGGATTCACCCCTCCACTTT; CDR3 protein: CASRGQGDSPLHF
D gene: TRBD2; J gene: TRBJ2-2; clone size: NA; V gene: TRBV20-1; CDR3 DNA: TGCAGTGCAAATAGCGGGGGAGACACCGGGGAGCTGTTTTTT; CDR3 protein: CSANSGGDTGELFF
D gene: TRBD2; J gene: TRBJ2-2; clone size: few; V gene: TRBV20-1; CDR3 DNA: TGCAGTGCTCCCACTCTCCTAGCGGGAGGGACCGGGGAGCTGTTTTTT; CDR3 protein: CSAPTLLAGGTGELFF
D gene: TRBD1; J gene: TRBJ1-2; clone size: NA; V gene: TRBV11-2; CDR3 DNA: TGTGCCAGCAGCCAGAGGCGGGACAGGGCCTATAACTATGGCTACACCTTC; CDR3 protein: CASSQRRDRAYNYGYTF
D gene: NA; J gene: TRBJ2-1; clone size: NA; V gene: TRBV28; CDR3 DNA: TGTGCCAGCAGTTTATGGGCGCAGGGCGGCGACAATGAGCAGTTCTTC; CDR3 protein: CASSLWAQGGDNEQFF
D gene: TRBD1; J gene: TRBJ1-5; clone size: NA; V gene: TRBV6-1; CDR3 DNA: TGTGCCAGCAGGGAGCAGGGGGCGAGTCAGCCCCAGCATTTT; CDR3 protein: CASREQGASQPQHF
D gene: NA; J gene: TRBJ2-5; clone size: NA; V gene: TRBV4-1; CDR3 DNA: TGCGCCAGCAGCATCCGACCTCAGGGAGGAGAGACCCAGTACTTC; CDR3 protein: CASSIRPQGGETQYF
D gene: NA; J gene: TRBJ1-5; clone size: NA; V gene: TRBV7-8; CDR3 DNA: TGTGCCAGCAGCCAGACGGCAGGGGCTAATCAGCCCCAGCATTTT; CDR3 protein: CASSQTAGANQPQHF
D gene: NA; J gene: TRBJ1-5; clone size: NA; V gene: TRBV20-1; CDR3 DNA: TGCAGTGCTAGTCGCCCTACTACATACAGGGTGGGGGTATTTTGGAGCAATCAGCCCCAGCATTTT; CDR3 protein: CSASRPTTYRVGVFWSNQPQHF
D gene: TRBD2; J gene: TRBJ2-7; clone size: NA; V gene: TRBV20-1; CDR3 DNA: TGCAGTGCTAGTCTCGACCTTTCCCTCGACTTGCGGGAGAGGCCTACGAAGCAGTACTTC; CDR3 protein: CSASLDLSLDLRERPTKQYF
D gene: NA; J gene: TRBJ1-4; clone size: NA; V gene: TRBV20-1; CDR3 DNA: TGCAGTGCTAGAGATTGGGAGGGGACCGTTAATGAAAAACTGTTTTTT; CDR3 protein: CSARDWEGTVNEKLFF
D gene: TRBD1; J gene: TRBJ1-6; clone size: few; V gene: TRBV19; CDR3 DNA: TGTGCCAGTTCTACAGGGGAGTCACCCCTCCACTTT; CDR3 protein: CASSTGESPLHF
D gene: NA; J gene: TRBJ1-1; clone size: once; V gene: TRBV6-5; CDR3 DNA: TGTGCCAGCAGTTACGGCAGGAACACTGAAGCTTTCTTT; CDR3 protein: CASSYGRNTEAFF
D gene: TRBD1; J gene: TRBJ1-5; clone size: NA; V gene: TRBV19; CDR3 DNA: TGTGCCAGTAATACGGGACAGTATAGCAATCAGCCCCAGCATTTT; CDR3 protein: CASNTGQYSNQPQHF
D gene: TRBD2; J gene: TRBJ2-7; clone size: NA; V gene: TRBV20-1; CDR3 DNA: TGCAGTGCCGAGACATGGACTAGCGGGACCTACGAGCAGTACTTC; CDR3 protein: CSAETWTSGTYEQYF
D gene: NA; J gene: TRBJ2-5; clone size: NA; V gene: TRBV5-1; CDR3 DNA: TGCGCCAGCAGCAGGACGAGTGGCCAAGAGACCCAGTACTTC; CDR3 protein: CASSRTSGQETQYF
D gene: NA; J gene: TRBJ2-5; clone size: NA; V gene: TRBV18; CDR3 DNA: TGTGCCAGCTCACCAAATGGGGACGGTTACCAAGAGACCCAGTACTTC; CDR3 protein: CASSPNGDGYQETQYF
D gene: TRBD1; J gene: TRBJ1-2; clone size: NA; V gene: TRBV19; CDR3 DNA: TGTGCCAGTAGTTCAGACAGGGGAGATGGCTACACCTTC; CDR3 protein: CASSSDRGDGYTF
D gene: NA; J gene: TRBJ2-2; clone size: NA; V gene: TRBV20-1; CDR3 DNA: TGCAGTGCTAGAGTGGCGGCCACCGGGGAGCTGTTTTTT; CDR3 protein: CSARVAATGELFF
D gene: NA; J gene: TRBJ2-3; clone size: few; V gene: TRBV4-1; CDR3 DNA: TGCGCCAGCAGCCAAGTAGGAACGGATACGCAGTATTTT; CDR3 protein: CASSQVGTDTQYF
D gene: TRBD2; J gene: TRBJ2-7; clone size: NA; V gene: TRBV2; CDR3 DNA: TGTGCCAGCAGCGCGGGAGGCAACTACGAGCAGTACTTC; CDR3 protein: CASSAGGNYEQYF
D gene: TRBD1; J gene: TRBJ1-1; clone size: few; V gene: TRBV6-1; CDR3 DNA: TGTGCCAGCAGGGGACAGGGGCGGAACACTGAAGCTTTCTTT; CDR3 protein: CASRGQGRNTEAFF
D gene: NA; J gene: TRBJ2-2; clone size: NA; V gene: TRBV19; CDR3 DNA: TGTGCCAGTATTTCTCGGGGTCGGTCAAACACCGGGGAGCTGTTTTTT; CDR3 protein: CASISRGRSNTGELFF
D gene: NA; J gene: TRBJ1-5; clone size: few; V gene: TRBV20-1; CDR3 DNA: TGCAGTGCCGGATGGGGCTTAGGCAATCAGCCCCAGCATTTT; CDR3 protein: CSAGWGLGNQPQHF
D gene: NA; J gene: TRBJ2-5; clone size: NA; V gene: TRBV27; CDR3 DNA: TGTGCCAGCAGTTTAGACTCTGAAGAGACCCAGTACTTC; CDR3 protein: CASSLDSEETQYF
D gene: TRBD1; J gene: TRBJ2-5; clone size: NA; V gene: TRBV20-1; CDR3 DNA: TGCAGTGCTAGAGTAGCCGGGACAGGGGCATCGACCCAGTACTTC; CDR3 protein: CSARVAGTGASTQYF
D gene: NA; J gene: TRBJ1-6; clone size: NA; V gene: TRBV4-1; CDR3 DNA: TGCGCCAGCAGCCAAGGGATCTGGCCCCTCCACTTT; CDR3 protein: CASSQGIWPLHF
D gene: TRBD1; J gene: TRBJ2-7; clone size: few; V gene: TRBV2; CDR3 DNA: TGTGCCAGCAGTGACAGGGCAGGGGGAGACGAGCAGTACTTC; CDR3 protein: CASSDRAGGDEQYF
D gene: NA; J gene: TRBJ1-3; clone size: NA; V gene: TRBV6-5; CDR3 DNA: TGTGCCAGCAGTTACCCCGGGACGGGTGGAAACACCATATATTTT; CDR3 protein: CASSYPGTGGNTIYF
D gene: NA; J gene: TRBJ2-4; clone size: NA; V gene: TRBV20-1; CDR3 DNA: TGCAGTGCTGGCTCCGGGGGAAAACGAGCCAAAAACATTCAGTACTTC; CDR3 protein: CSAGSGGKRAKNIQYF
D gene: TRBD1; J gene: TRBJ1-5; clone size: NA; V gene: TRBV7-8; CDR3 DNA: TGTGCCAGCAGCCTGGGACAGGCGATCAATCAGCCCCAGCATTTT; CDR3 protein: CASSLGQAINQPQHF
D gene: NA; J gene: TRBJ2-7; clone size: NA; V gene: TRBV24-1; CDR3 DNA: TGTGCCAGGGGGGGGCAGGGGCCGGCCCCGGACTACGAGCAGTACTTC; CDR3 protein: CARGGQGPAPDYEQYF
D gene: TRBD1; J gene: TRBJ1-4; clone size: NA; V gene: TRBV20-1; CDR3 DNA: TGCAGTGCTGCTCCGCGAGGAGGGGGCAAGGAAAAACTGTTTTTT; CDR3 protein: CSAAPRGGGKEKLFF
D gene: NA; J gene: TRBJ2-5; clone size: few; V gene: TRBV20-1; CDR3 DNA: TGCAGTGCTAGAGAGGAGACCCAGTACTTC; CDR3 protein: CSAREETQYF
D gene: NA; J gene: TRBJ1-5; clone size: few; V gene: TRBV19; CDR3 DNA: TGTGCCAGTAGTATTGTTAACGGAGACGCGGCCCAGCATTTT; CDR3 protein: CASSIVNGDAAQHF
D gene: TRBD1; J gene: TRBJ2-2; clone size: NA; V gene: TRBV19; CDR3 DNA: TGTGCCAGTAGTCCAGGAACAGGGGGCGCGGTTTGGACCGGGGAGCTGTTTTTT; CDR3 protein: CASSPGTGGAVWTGELFF
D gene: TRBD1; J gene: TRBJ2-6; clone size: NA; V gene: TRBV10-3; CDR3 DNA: TGTGCCATCAGTGCGTCCGACAGGGCTGGGGCCAACGTCCTGACTTTC; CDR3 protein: CAISASDRAGANVLTF
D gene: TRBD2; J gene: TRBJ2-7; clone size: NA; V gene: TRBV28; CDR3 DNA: TGTGCCAGCAGTTTCCCCTTGGTAGCGGGGAGGGGGGCTTTCGAGCAGTACTTC; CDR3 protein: CASSFPLVAGRGAFEQYF
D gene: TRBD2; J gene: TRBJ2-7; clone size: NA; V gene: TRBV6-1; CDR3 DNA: TGTGCCAGCAATGCTCTAGCGGGAGGTCCCTACGAGCAGTACTTC; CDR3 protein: CASNALAGGPYEQYF
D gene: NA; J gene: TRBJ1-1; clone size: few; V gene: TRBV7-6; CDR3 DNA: TGTGCCAGCAGCTTAGAGGCAGGGACGAACACTGAAGCTTTCTTT; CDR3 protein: CASSLEAGTNTEAFF